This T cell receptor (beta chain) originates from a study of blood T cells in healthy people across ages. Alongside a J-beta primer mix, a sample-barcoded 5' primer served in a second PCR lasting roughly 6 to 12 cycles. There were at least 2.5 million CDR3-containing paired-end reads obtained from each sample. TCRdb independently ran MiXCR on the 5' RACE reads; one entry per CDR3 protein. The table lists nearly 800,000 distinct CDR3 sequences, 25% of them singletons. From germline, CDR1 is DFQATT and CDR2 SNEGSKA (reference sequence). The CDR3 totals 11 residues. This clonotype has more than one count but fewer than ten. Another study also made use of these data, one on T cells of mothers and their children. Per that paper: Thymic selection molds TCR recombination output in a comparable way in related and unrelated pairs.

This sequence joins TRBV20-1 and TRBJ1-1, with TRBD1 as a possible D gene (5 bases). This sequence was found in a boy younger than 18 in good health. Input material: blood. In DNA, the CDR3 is TGCAGCCAGGGCTTGAACACTGAAGCTTTCTTT. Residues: CSQGLNTEAFF.